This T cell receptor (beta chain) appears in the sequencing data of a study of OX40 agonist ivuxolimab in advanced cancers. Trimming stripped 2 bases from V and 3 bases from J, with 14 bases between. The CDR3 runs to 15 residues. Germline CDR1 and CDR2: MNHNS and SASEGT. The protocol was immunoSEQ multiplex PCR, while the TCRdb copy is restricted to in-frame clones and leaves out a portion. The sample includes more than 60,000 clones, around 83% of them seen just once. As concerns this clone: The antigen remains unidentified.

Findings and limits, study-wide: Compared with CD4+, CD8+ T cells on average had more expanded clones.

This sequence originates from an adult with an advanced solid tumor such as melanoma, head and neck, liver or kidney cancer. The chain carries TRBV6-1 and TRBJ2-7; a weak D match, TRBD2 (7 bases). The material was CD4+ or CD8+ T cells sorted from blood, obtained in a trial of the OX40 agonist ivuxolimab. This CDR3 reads CASSELRGPGYEQYF. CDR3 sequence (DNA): TGTGCCAGCAGTGAATTGCGGGGGCCGGGCTACGAGCAGTACTTC.